The 9 T cell receptor beta chains below all came from one sample that was sequenced in a study of Ad26.COV2.S vaccination and SARS-CoV-2 variants. Produced via immunoSEQ multiplex PCR; TCRdb's table is partial and in-frame only. The data show hundreds of thousands of clones, 75% to 95% seen once. The treatment denotes: around 19 received Ad26.COV2.S at low or high dose, single or two shots; five or six received placebo; per-sample allocation not given. The samples were gathered on day 63 after the first injection of vaccine or placebo. The sample in question was peripheral blood, obtained in a trial of Ad26.COV2.S vaccine versus placebo. The receptors were gathered from a person between 18 and 60 years old who received the Ad26.COV2.S COVID-19 vaccine or a placebo.

The V call is TRBV5-4, the J call TRBJ1-1, with TRBD1 matching over 8 bases. CDR1 is SGHNT, CDR2 YYREEE, per germline (reference sequence). There are 16 residues in the CDR3. Trimming at V came to 4 bases and at J to 1 base, leaving 9 bases not matched to a gene. This CDR3 is CASSIEWTGPNTEAFF. CDR3 DNA sequence: TGTGCCAGCAGCATAGAATGGACAGGGCCGAACACTGAAGCTTTCTTT. Complete variable domain (other parts from reference TRBV5-4 and TRBJ1-1): ETGVTQSPTHLIKTRGQQVTLRCSSQSGHNTVSWYQQALGQGPQFIFQYYREEENGRGNFPPRFSGLQFPNYSSELNVNALELDDSALYLCASSIEWTGPNTEAFFGQGTRLTVV.

This chain connects TRBV28 to TRBJ1-4; D gene uncertain. CDR1 is MDHEN and CDR2 is SYDVKM in the germline V gene. Trimming left V 8 bases short and J 5 bases short, with 6 bases between. CDR3 size: 11 residues. In DNA, the CDR3 is TGTGCCAGCGGGATCAATGAAAAACTGTTTTTT. Protein sequence: CASGINEKLFF.

This clone was observed a handful of times. The V and J genes are TRBV10-3 and TRBJ1-5; TRBD1 is a possible D gene (6 bases). The CDR3 is 15 residues long. Germline V gene sequence: CDR1 ENHRY, CDR2 SYGVKD. Deletions cut 4 bases from V and 6 bases from J, with 16 bases between. CDR3 amino acids: CAISVGGAVGQPQHF. The DNA of the CDR3 is TGTGCCATCAGTGTCGGGGGGGCGGTCGGTCAGCCCCAGCATTTT.

The rearrangement links TRBV5-1 to TRBJ2-7, with 7 bases identical to TRBD2. Germline V gives CDR1 SGHRS, CDR2 YFSETQ. J gave up 4 bases and V 4 bases, and 11 bases lay outside the gene matches. This CDR3 is built from 15 residues. The CDR3 coding sequence is TGCGCCAGCAGCAGGGAGGGACCTACGATTTACGAGCAGTACTTC. Translating gives CASSREGPTIYEQYF.

The chain has TRBV2 and TRBJ2-3; tentatively, D is TRBD1 or TRBD2 (5 bases each). With 6 bases removed from V and 3 bases from J, the gap between germline ends came to 13 bases. The CDR3 extends over 14 amino acids. Germline-derived CDR1 and CDR2 are SNHLY and FYNNEI. For the CDR3, the DNA is TGTGCCAGCAGAGAGAGGGGTTTAACAGATACGCAGTATTTT. It encodes CASRERGLTDTQYF. The complete variable domain, with remaining parts taken from reference TRBV2 and TRBJ2-3, reads EPEVTQTPSHQVTQMGQEVILRCVPISNHLYFYWYRQILGQKVEFLVSFYNNEISEKSEIFDDQFSVERPDGSNFTLKIRSTKLEDSAMYFCASRERGLTDTQYFGPGTRLTVL.

The CDR3 is CASSLRLAGGSSYNEQFF. The CDR3 DNA sequence: TGCGCCAGCAGCTTACGACTAGCGGGAGGGAGCTCCTACAATGAGCAGTTCTTC. This chain connects TRBV5-1 to TRBJ2-1; 14 positions match TRBD2. The junction had 4 bases not matched to a gene; V was cut back by 2 bases and J by 0 bases. Per germline, CDR1 SGHRS and CDR2 YFSETQ. The CDR3 is 18 residues long.

V gene TRBV4-2 combines with J gene TRBJ1-6; 9 bases agree with TRBD1. Germline V gene sequence: CDR1 LGHNA, CDR2 YNFKEQ. CDR3 length: 15 amino acids. The ends lost 4 bases at V and 10 bases at J; junction bases unmatched: 8. CDR3 sequence: CASSRDGTGNSPLHF. The DNA of the CDR3 is TGTGCCAGCAGCCGGGACGGGACAGGGAACTCACCCCTCCACTTT.

The rearrangement uses TRBV3-1 (or the pseudogene TRBV3-2) and TRBJ2-5; possibly TRBD2 for D (6 bases). Germline CDR1 LGHDT, CDR2 YNNKEL (reference sequence). The CDR3 has 15 amino acids. Trimming removed 2 bases from V and 4 bases from J, with 14 bases in between. CDR3 bases: TGTGCCAGCAGCCAAAAGCGACTAGTCAGAGAGACCCAGTACTTC. As protein: CASSQKRLVRETQYF.

This sequence joins TRBV4-3 and TRBJ1-4, with 8 positions matching TRBD1. Germline-derived CDR1 and CDR2 are LGHNA and YSLEER. The CDR3 totals 15 residues. The ends lost 1 base at V and 2 bases at J; junction bases unmatched: 0. CDR3 sequence (DNA): TGCGCCAGCAGCCAAGGGACAGGGACTAATGAAAAACTGTTTTTT. Its protein is CASSQGTGTNEKLFF.